These 16 T cell receptor beta chains originate from one sample sequenced in a study (dated by TCRdb to 2015 to 2017). The method behind the library was 5' RACE. For sequencing, an Illumina MiSeq was employed. TCRdb trimmed the raw reads at Q25, called clones with MiXCR and kept productive beta chains. One record per CDR3 amino acid sequence lists the most common genes and DNA. Recorded for this sample are about 64,000 distinct CDR3 sequences; 20% to 25% of them occurred a single time. 2.5% to 3.5% of the sample is taken by the ten largest. Sequenced input: memory CD4+ T cells sorted from a lymph node. The label giving this sample's cell subset or site can be read as: memory CD4+ T cells, CD4+CD45RO+CD25-. These TCRs come from a female donor with breast cancer.

This clonotype was detected ten times or more. The chain couples TRBV20-1 to TRBJ2-7; weak D call: TRBD1 (5 bases). V was clipped by 5 bases and J by 6 bases, with 20 bases between them. Germline V lookup: CDR1 DFQATT, CDR2 SNEGSKA (reference sequence). This CDR3 region has 14 residues. The CDR3 nucleotides are TGCAGTGCTTTACGTGACGGTTTAAGGGGCGAGCAGTACTTC. Residues: CSALRDGLRGEQYF.

V gene TRBV20-1 combines with J gene TRBJ2-7, with D perhaps matching TRBD1 or TRBD2 (5 bases each). The CDR3 length is 14 residues. V was trimmed by 4 bases and J by 2 bases, leaving 15 bases between them. Germline loops: CDR1 DFQATT, CDR2 SNEGSKA (reference sequence). This CDR3 reads CSAISTGTAYEQYF. CDR3 nucleotide sequence: TGCAGTGCTATATCGACCGGGACCGCCTACGAGCAGTACTTC.

The J gene is TRBJ1-1, the V gene TRBV6-6; D unresolved. V was pared by 2 bases and J by 1 base, with 5 bases between. In germline, CDR1 is MNHNY, CDR2 SVGAGI (reference sequence). This CDR3 contains 13 residues. This chain's CDR3 is CASSYTENTEAFF. The CDR3 region has the DNA TGTGCCAGCAGTTACACAGAGAACACTGAAGCTTTCTTT.

This clonotype occurred a few times. V and J are TRBV12-3 or TRBV12-4 and TRBJ2-1, with TRBD2 identical over 8 bases. The CDR3 spans 15 residues. V trimming: 7 bases; J trimming: 0 bases; junction bases outside the gene matches: 5. The CDR3 DNA is TGTGCCAGCACCCCCGGGACTAGCTCCTACAATGAGCAGTTCTTC. Translation gives CASTPGTSSYNEQFF.

The chain joins TRBV5-1 to TRBJ2-1, with TRBD2 identical over 7 bases. V shed 0 bases, J shed 8 bases, and the junction held 8 bases outside the gene matches. The CDR3 runs 15 residues. Per germline, CDR1 SGHRS and CDR2 YFSETQ. CDR3 loop: CASSLAAGELDEQFF. CDR3 in DNA: TGCGCCAGCAGCTTGGCGGCGGGAGAGCTGGATGAGCAGTTCTTC.

The chain links TRBV5-1 to TRBJ1-2; TRBD1 is a possible D gene (6 bases). Germline loops: CDR1 SGHRS, CDR2 YFSETQ. V gave up 4 bases and J gave up 4 bases, with 20 bases separating them. The CDR3 is made up of 16 amino acids. The CDR3 loop reads CASSPGGGGVSYGYTF. The CDR3 nucleotides are TGCGCCAGCAGCCCAGGAGGAGGGGGAGTTAGCTATGGCTACACCTTC.

The table lists this clonotype with a few counts. The chain couples TRBV5-1 to TRBJ2-1; unclear D gene. With 4 bases removed from V and 7 bases from J, the gap between germline ends came to 9 bases. Germline V gene data show CDR1 as SGHRS and CDR2 as YFSETQ. The CDR3 covers 12 residues. This CDR3 is CASSVDGNEQFF. The CDR3 DNA reads as TGCGCCAGCAGCGTCGACGGTAATGAGCAGTTCTTC.

This clonotype came up a few times. The V call is TRBV6-1, the J call TRBJ2-7, with 8 positions matching TRBD1. J lost 8 bases, V lost 1 base, and 4 bases had no gene match. CDR3 length: 13 residues. CDR1 and CDR2 from the germline V gene are MNHNS and SASEGT. CDR3 sequence reads: CASSEGTGQKQYF. Here the CDR3 DNA reads TGTGCCAGCAGTGAAGGGACAGGGCAAAAGCAGTACTTC.

The V call is TRBV28, the J call TRBJ1-3; weak D call: TRBD1 (5 bases). The V gene's germline CDR1 is MDHEN and CDR2 SYDVKM. This CDR3 contains 16 residues. Trimming stripped 4 bases from V and 0 bases from J, with 13 bases between. The DNA of the CDR3 is TGTGCCAGCAGTTCAGGGACGGTCCTCTCTGGAAACACCATATATTTT. This gives the protein CASSSGTVLSGNTIYF.

This sequence joins TRBV25-1 and TRBJ1-4; D is unclear. V lost 3 bases to trimming and J lost 5 bases, with 7 bases between them. CDR1 is MGHDK, CDR2 SYGVNS, per germline. This CDR3 has 13 residues. CDR3 sequence reads: CASSEFGNEKLFF. The CDR3, as DNA: TGTGCCAGCAGTGAGTTCGGGAATGAAAAACTGTTTTTT.

J is TRBJ2-3 and V is TRBV6-1, with a tentative D call TRBD2 (6 bases). CDR1 and CDR2 (germline): MNHNS, SASEGT. Trimming left V 6 bases short and J 4 bases short, with 17 bases between. This CDR3 comprises 15 residues. Here the CDR3 reads CASRKGRQGADTQYF. The CDR3 region has the DNA TGTGCCAGCAGGAAAGGGAGGCAGGGAGCAGATACGCAGTATTTT.

In its sample, this clonotype was seen a few times. The V gene is TRBV5-1, the J gene TRBJ2-1, with D perhaps matching TRBD1 or TRBD2 (5 bases each). CDR1 is SGHRS, CDR2 YFSETQ, per germline. This CDR3 comprises 14 residues. V lost 6 bases, J lost 3 bases, and 13 bases lay in between. The DNA for the CDR3 is TGCGCCAGCAAGGTGGGACGGGACTACAATGAGCAGTTCTTC. It specifies CASKVGRDYNEQFF.

The chain has TRBV6-6 and TRBJ1-3; possible D gene TRBD1, 6 bases. The V end was cut by 7 bases, the J end by 2 bases, with 6 bases between. Per germline, CDR1 MNHNY and CDR2 SVGAGI (reference sequence). The CDR3 covers 12 residues. CDR3 in DNA: TGTGCCAGCAAGGGGGCTGGAAACACCATATATTTT. As protein: CASKGAGNTIYF.

The rearrangement links TRBV5-1 to TRBJ1-1, with TRBD1 identical over 7 bases. Germline V gene data show CDR1 as SGHRS and CDR2 as YFSETQ. This CDR3 contains 15 residues. V shed 4 bases, J shed 5 bases, and the junction held 11 bases outside the gene matches. CDR3 region: CASSGTGTDGTEAFF. The CDR3 DNA reads TGCGCCAGCAGCGGAACCGGGACAGACGGGACTGAAGCTTTCTTT.

Ten or more counts support this clonotype. The rearrangement links TRBV12-3 or TRBV12-4 to TRBJ2-1; D is unclear. The CDR3 runs 11 residues. Trimming cost V 6 bases and J 8 bases, with 8 bases left between them. CDR3: CASSTSHEQFF. CDR3 nucleotide sequence: TGTGCCAGCAGCACGTCCCATGAGCAGTTCTTC.

In this sample, this clonotype turned up many times. The rearrangement joins TRBV29-1 to TRBJ2-2, with D perhaps TRBD1 or TRBD2 (5 bases each). CDR1 is SQVTM and CDR2 is ANQGSEA in the germline V gene. V was trimmed by 0 bases and J by 1 base, leaving 12 bases between them. This CDR3 has 16 amino acids. CDR3 in amino acids: CSVEDGAGQNTGELFF. In nucleotides, the CDR3 is TGCAGCGTTGAAGATGGGGCGGGCCAGAACACCGGGGAGCTGTTTTTT.